This T cell receptor beta chain was retrieved from a study of T cells in Graves' hyperthyroidism and ophthalmopathy. This clonotype was found many times. Looked up from germline, CDR1 is DFQATT and CDR2 is SNEGSKA (reference sequence). This CDR3 has 14 amino acids. Trimming pared 2 bases from V and 0 bases from J, leaving 8 bases between. RNA transcripts yielded amplified TCR beta CDR3 regions. HTBI primers were used for first-round RT-PCR of the TCR CDR3. TCRdb used MiXCR to reprocess the multiplex PCR reads, holding one entry per CDR3 protein. The sample lists approximately 600,000 distinct CDR3 sequences, 14% occurring once. Among ophthalmopathy patients, the Clinical Activity Score reached at least 3, the NOSPECS grade reached at least 4, and duration remained under 3 months.

The sequence was collected from a woman aged 18-29 years with Graves' ophthalmopathy. The specimen was blood. The chain combines TRBV20-1 with TRBJ1-3, with unresolved D. The CDR3 is CSARRQISGNTIYF. The CDR3 bases are TGCAGTGCTAGACGGCAGATCTCTGGAAACACCATATATTTT.